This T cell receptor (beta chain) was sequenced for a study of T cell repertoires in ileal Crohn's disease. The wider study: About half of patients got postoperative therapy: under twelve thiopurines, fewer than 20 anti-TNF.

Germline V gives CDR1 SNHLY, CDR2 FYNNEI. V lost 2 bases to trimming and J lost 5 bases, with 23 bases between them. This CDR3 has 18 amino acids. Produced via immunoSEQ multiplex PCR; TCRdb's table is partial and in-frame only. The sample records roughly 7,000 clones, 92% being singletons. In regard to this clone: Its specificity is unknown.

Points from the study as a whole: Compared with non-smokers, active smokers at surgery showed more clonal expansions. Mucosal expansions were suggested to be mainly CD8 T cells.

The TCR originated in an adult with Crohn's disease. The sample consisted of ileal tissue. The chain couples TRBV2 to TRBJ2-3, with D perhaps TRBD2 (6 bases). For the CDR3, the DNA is TGTGCCAGCAGTGAATCCCGATCTCCGGGGGTGGGGGGAGATACGCAGTATTTT. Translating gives CASSESRSPGVGGDTQYF.